The present entry profiles one T cell receptor beta chain with its context. Using its own MiXCR run on the 5' RACE reads, TCRdb lists one record per CDR3 protein. This table holds approximately 450,000 distinct CDR3 sequences, around 19% found once. Germline V gives CDR1 SGDLS, CDR2 YYNGEE. The CDR3 is made up of 12 amino acids. V dropped 4 bases and J dropped 9 bases, with 11 bases sitting between them. This specimen comes from a study of T cells after yellow fever vaccination. The J gene is TRBJ2-1, the V gene TRBV9; D gene ambiguous. The TCR comes from a man between 18 and 35 years old who received the YFV17D yellow fever vaccine. The specimen comprised PBMCs, sampled before the yellow fever booster vaccination. The CDR3 sequence is CASSPKWAEQFF. CDR3 sequence (DNA): TGTGCCAGCAGCCCCAAGTGGGCTGAGCAGTTCTTC.